Below, 9 T cell receptor beta chains from the same sample are listed, as sequenced in a study of cytomegalovirus exposure and HLA in healthy donors. PCR used 60 Vbeta primers and 13 Jbeta primers. Sequencing was performed with immunoSEQ multiplex PCR; in TCRdb, only in-frame clones are kept and a portion is missing. The table has fewer than 150,000 clones, approximately 80% seen once. Source material: PBMCs. These receptors came from a man aged 25 to 40 in good health and CMV-seronegative.

This clone appeared a few times. The rearrangement joins TRBV6-1 to TRBJ1-5, with TRBD1 matching over 9 bases. Germline CDR1 and CDR2: MNHNS and SASEGT. The J segment lost 3 bases and the V segment lost 8 bases, leaving 2 bases of the junction unmatched. The CDR3 has 13 residues. This CDR3 is CASGQGINQPQHF. As DNA, the CDR3 is TGTGCCAGCGGACAGGGGATCAATCAGCCCCAGCATTTT.

V and J are TRBV7-3 and TRBJ2-5; D not resolved. CDR3 size: 13 residues. Germline CDR1 is SGHTA and CDR2 is FQGTGA. Deletions cut 5 bases from V and 1 base from J, with 8 bases between. Here the CDR3 DNA reads TGTGCCAGCAGCCCCGCGGCCCAAGAGACCCAGTACTTC. Translating it yields CASSPAAQETQYF.

This clone was detected only a few times. This sequence joins TRBV10-1 and TRBJ2-1; TRBD2 matches at 10 bases. This CDR3 contains 16 residues. V gave up 1 base and J gave up 4 bases; unmatched junction bases: 4. Germline CDR1 WNHNN, CDR2 SYGVQD (reference sequence). In DNA, the CDR3 is TGCGCCAGCAGTGAGTGGGCAGCGGGAGGGTACAATGAGCAGTTCTTC. This gives the protein CASSEWAAGGYNEQFF.

V and J are TRBV2 and TRBJ2-5; TRBD1 matches 8 bases. J lost 1 base, V lost 4 bases, and 8 bases had no gene match. Looked up from germline, CDR1 is SNHLY and CDR2 is FYNNEI. The CDR3 loop spans 16 amino acids. The CDR3 bases are TGTGCCAGCAGTGGGCAGGGGGCGAGTATCCAAGAGACCCAGTACTTC. This gives the protein CASSGQGASIQETQYF.

The chain employs TRBV5-4 and TRBJ2-1; 8 bases agree with TRBD2. The CDR3 extends over 19 amino acids. The germline gives CDR1 SGHNT, CDR2 YYREEE (reference sequence). Germline trimming cut 0 bases from V and 0 bases from J; bases unmatched to any gene: 11. The CDR3 DNA reads as TGTGCCAGCAGCTTGGTGGGACTAGTGGGGAGAAGCTCCTACAATGAGCAGTTCTTC. Translated, it gives CASSLVGLVGRSSYNEQFF.

In this sample, this clone turned up once. A junction boundary mismatches the germline segment, possibly from a read error. The DNA of the CDR3 is TGTTCCAGCAGCTTAGCGGTCCCCGGACAGGGGATCCAGCCCCAGCATTTT. Amino acid sequence: CSSSLAVPGQGIQPQHF. The rearrangement joins TRBV7-9 to TRBJ1-5; TRBD1 aligns across 9 bases. Germline CDR1 SEHNR, CDR2 FQNEAQ (reference sequence). There are 17 residues in the CDR3.

The chain uses TRBV18 and TRBJ2-1; the D gene is possibly TRBD1 (5 bases). Looked up from germline, CDR1 is KGHSH and CDR2 is LQKENI. V lost 0 bases to trimming and J lost 8 bases, with 5 bases between them. The CDR3 spans 12 residues. The CDR3 DNA is TGTGCCAGCTCACCACCGACAGATGAGCAGTTCTTC. Amino acid sequence: CASSPPTDEQFF.

V and J are TRBV29-1 and TRBJ2-6; TRBD1 matches 8 bases. Unmatched junction bases numbered 12, after V lost 5 bases and J lost 3 bases. The germline V gene encodes CDR1 SQVTM and CDR2 ANQGSEA. The CDR3 sequence is 17 residues long. CDR3 amino acids: CSVWTGKVSGGANVLTF. Written as DNA, the CDR3 is TGCAGCGTTTGGACAGGGAAGGTCTCTGGTGGGGCCAACGTCCTGACTTTC.

The table lists this clone with a count of one. The chain combines TRBV11-2 with TRBJ2-7, with 13 bases fitting TRBD2. The CDR3 sequence is 16 residues long. Trimming at V came to 4 bases and at J to 6 bases, leaving 9 bases not matched to a gene. Germline-derived CDR1 and CDR2 are SGHAT and FQNNGV. The chain's CDR3 is CASSSTGLAGALEQYF. The CDR3 DNA reads as TGTGCCAGCAGCTCCACCGGACTAGCGGGAGCCCTCGAGCAGTACTTC.